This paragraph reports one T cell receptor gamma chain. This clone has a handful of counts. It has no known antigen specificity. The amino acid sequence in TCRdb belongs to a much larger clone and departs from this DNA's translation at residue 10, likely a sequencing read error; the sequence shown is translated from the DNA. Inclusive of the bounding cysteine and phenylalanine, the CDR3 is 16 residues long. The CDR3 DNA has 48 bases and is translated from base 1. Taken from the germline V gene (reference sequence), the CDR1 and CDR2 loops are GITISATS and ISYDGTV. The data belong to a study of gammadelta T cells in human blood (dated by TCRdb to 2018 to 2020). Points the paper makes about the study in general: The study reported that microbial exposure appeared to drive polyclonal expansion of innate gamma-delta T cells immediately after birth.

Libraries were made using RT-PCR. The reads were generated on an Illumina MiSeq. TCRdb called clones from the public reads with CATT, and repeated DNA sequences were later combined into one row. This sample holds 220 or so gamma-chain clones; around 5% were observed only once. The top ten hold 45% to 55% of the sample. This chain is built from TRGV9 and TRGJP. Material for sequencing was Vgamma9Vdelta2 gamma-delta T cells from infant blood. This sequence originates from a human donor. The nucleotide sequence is TGTGCCTTGTGGGAGGCCAAAGAGTTGTGCAAAAAAATCAAGGTATTT. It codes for CALWEAKELCKKIKVF.